This T cell receptor beta chain was recorded in a study of cytomegalovirus exposure and HLA in healthy donors. As for the study in general: Genetic ancestry analysis placed about 80% of the 400 or so donors that were genotyped in the Caucasian-associated cluster. Study observations and caveats: It has been reported that TCR beta sequences accurately predicted the HLA-A and HLA-B alleles of most subjects. Cytomegalovirus association was assigned to approximately 160 TCR beta chains. Across HLA loci, a later analysis found differing TCR association rates, with DRB1 most and HLA-C fewest.

The V end was cut by 3 bases, the J end by 7 bases, with 16 bases between. This CDR3 region has 14 residues. Germline V lookup: CDR1 SGHNT, CDR2 YYREEE (reference sequence). With 60 Vbeta and 13 Jbeta primers, the PCR was carried out. The protocol was immunoSEQ multiplex PCR, while the TCRdb copy is restricted to in-frame clones and leaves out a portion. This sample has 130,000 to 150,000 clones, with about 76% found just once. Notes on this clone: Antigen specificity is unknown.

Input material: PBMCs. The sequence was obtained from a female donor in good health and CMV-seronegative. The V gene is TRBV5-4, the J gene TRBJ1-2; D gene uncertain. The CDR3 sequence is CASSSEGGFGGYTF. CDR3 coding DNA: TGTGCCAGCAGCTCTGAGGGCGGGTTCGGTGGCTACACCTTC.